This T cell receptor (beta chain) is from a study of cytomegalovirus exposure and HLA in healthy donors. Primers included in the PCR were 60 Vbeta and 13 Jbeta primers. The table came from immunoSEQ multiplex PCR; TCRdb's copy has only in-frame clones and leaves some out. In the table there are around 160,000 clones, more than 70% of which are singletons. Germline assignment: CDR1 SGHTA and CDR2 FQGNSA. The CDR3 spans 17 residues. The trim removed 5 bases at V and 5 bases at J, leaving 14 bases unmatched. Concerning this clone: No antigen is known for it.

Findings of the study overall: Available immune exposure information covered CMV serostatus only.

The sample comprised PBMCs. The receptor comes from a woman aged 40 to 50 in good health and CMV-seropositive. The rearrangement uses TRBV7-2 and TRBJ2-5; TRBD2 aligns across 10 bases. CDR3 sequence (DNA): TGTGCCAGCAGCCCAGGCCAGACTAGCGGGTTTAGGGAGACCCAGTACTTC. Encoded protein: CASSPGQTSGFRETQYF.